The 8 T cell receptor beta chains in this list originate from one sample, sequenced in a study of cytomegalovirus exposure and HLA in healthy donors. The PCR contained 60 Vbeta and 13 Jbeta primers. TCRdb keeps only in-frame clones here, not all; method: immunoSEQ multiplex PCR. The sample lists tens of thousands of clones, 76% occurring once. Specimen: PBMCs. Receptor source: a male donor in good health and CMV-seronegative.

This chain links TRBV7-2 with TRBJ2-2; 8 positions match TRBD1. Trimming cost V 7 bases and J 0 bases; bases outside gene matches: 4. The germline gives CDR1 SGHTA, CDR2 FQGNSA. The CDR3 length is 15 residues. CDR3 DNA sequence: TGTGCCAGCACTCGACAGGGGACGAACACCGGGGAGCTGTTTTTT. Protein product: CASTRQGTNTGELFF.

The V call is TRBV7-8, the J call TRBJ1-1; 10 nucleotides align to TRBD1. Trimming took 4 bases from V and 10 from J; bases not matched to a gene: 6. The CDR3 runs 13 residues. Germline CDR1 SGHVS, CDR2 FQNEAQ. The CDR3 coding sequence is TGTGCCAGCAGCTCCGGACAGGGGGGTCGAGCTTTCTTT. It codes for CASSSGQGGRAFF.

The V and J genes are TRBV6-1 and TRBJ1-3, with no clear D. Trimming shortened V by 8 bases and J by 4 bases, and 15 bases separated the two germline ends. CDR1 MNHNS and CDR2 SASEGT come from the germline V gene. The CDR3 contains 14 residues. This chain's CDR3 is CASRNREIGNTIYF. The CDR3 DNA reads TGTGCCAGCCGAAACCGGGAAATCGGAAACACCATATATTTT.

The chain combines TRBV7-2 with TRBJ1-2; the match to TRBD1 covers 8 bases. Germline loops: CDR1 SGHTA, CDR2 FQGNSA. The ends lost 5 bases at V and 8 bases at J; junction bases unmatched: 19. The CDR3 consists of 17 residues. The CDR3 region has the DNA TGTGCCAGCAGCGGGGGTAGCTTCCGGCCGGGACAGGTCGGCTACACCTTC. Amino acid sequence: CASSGGSFRPGQVGYTF.

V is TRBV28 and J is TRBJ1-6; D is unclear. V was cut by 4 bases and J by 6 bases, with 4 bases left in between. The CDR3 loop spans 12 amino acids. Germline assignment: CDR1 MDHEN and CDR2 SYDVKM. CDR3 sequence reads: CASSSSNSPLHF. The CDR3 DNA reads as TGTGCCAGCAGTTCCAGTAATTCACCCCTCCACTTT.

The chain carries TRBV27 and TRBJ2-7; 7 nucleotides agree with TRBD1. V shed 3 bases, J shed 5 bases, and the junction held 4 bases outside the gene matches. The CDR3 is 13 residues long. Germline lookup yields CDR1 MNHEY and CDR2 SMNVEV (reference sequence). CDR3 sequence: CASSFLQGNEQYF. For the CDR3, the DNA is TGTGCCAGCAGTTTTCTACAGGGGAACGAGCAGTACTTC.

This chain links TRBV7-8 with TRBJ2-3; 8 nucleotides match TRBD1. Germline assignment: CDR1 SGHVS and CDR2 FQNEAQ. This CDR3 comprises 14 residues. V was clipped by 5 bases and J by 4 bases; unmatched bases: 5. In DNA form, the CDR3 reads TGTGCCAGCAGCACAAGGGGACAGGCAGATACGCAGTATTTT. This codes for CASSTRGQADTQYF.

J is TRBJ1-6 and V is TRBV7-2, with a weak D call TRBD1 (6 bases). Germline V gives CDR1 SGHTA, CDR2 FQGNSA. This CDR3 comprises 14 residues. The V gene lost 0 bases and the J gene lost 15 bases, with 15 bases spanning the gap. CDR3 sequence: CASSLAAQGRGLHF. As DNA, the CDR3 is TGTGCCAGCAGCTTAGCGGCACAGGGTAGAGGCCTCCACTTT. The variable domain in full, completed from reference TRBV7-2 and TRBJ1-6, reads GAGVSQSPSNKVTEKGKDVELRCDPISGHTALYWYRQSLGQGLEFLIYFQGNSAPDKSGLPSDRFSAERTGGSVSTLTIQRTQQEDSAVYLCASSLAAQGRGLHFGNGTRLTVT.